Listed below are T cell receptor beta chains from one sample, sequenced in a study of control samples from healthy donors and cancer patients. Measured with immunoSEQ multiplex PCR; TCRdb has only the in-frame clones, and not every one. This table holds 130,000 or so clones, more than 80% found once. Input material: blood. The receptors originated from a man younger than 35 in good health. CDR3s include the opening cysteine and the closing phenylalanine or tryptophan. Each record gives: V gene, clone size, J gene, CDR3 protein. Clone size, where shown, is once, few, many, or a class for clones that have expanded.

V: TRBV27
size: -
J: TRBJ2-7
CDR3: CASSLSHRAYEQYF

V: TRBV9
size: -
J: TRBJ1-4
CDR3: CASSMTGAPTNEKLFF

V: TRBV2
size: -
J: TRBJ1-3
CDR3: CASSRGHSGNTIYF

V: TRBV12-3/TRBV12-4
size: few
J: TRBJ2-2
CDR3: CASRDREAGELFF

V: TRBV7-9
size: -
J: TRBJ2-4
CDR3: CASGRGYIQYF

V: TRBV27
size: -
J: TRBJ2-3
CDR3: CASRPGSGTDTQYF

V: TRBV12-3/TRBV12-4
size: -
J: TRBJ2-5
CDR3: CASSIRAQETQYF

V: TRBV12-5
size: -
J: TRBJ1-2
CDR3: CASAAVGEDYGYTF

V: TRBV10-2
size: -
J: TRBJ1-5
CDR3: CASSDGTGDNQPQHF

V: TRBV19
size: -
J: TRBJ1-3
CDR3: CASSTQGRSGNTIYF

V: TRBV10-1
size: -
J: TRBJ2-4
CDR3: CASVVGADGGIQYF

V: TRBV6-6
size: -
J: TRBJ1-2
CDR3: CASSSGGGYGYTF

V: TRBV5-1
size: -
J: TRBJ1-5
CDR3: CASSLAGVSNQPQHF

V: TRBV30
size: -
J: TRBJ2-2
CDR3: CAWEGQGAGELFF

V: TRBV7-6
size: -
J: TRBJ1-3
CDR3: CASSPLATGSGNTIYF

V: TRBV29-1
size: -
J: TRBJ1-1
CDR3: CSVVDSRNTEAFF

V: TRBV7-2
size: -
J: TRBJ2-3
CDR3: CASSFLVGISVADTQYF

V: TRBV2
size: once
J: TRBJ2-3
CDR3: CASSEWESDTQYF

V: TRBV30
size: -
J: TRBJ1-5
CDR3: CAWSVGFNQPQHF

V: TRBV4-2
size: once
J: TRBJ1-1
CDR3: CASSPDRVNTEAFF

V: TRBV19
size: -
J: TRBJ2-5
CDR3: CASSMSGRGPQETQYF

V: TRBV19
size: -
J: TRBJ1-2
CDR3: CAVGDPGDYGYTF

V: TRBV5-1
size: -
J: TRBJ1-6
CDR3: CASSLGGTETSPLHF

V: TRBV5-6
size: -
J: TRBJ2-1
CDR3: CASSLGGGANEQFF

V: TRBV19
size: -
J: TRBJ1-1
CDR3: CASSTTETGEAFF

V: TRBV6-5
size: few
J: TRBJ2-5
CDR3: CASRDSGGEETQYF

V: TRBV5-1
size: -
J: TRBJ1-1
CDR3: CASSLGGAGSTEAFF

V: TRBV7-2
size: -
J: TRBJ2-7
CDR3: CASSFGTGDYEQYF

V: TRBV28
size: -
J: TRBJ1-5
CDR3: CASASREAGQPQHF